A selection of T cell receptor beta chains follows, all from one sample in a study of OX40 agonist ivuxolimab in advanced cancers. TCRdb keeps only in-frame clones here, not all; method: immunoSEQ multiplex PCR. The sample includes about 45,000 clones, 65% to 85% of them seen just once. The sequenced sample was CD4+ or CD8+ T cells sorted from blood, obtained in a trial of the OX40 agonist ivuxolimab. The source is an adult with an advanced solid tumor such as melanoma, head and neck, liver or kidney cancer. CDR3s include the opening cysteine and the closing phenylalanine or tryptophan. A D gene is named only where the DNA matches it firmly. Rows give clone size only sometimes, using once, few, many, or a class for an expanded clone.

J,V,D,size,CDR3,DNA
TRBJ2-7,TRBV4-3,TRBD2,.,CASSQEPTSGPYEQYF,TGCGCCAGCAGCCAAGAACCGACTAGCGGTCCCTACGAGCAGTACTTC
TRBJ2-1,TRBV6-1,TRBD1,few,CASLLGGPYNEQFF,TGTGCCAGCCTTTTAGGGGGCCCCTACAATGAGCAGTTCTTC
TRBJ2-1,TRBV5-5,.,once,CASSLGHPSSYNEQFF,TGTGCCAGCAGCTTGGGACACCCGAGCTCCTACAATGAGCAGTTCTTC
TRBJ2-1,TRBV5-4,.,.,CASSLNRAYEQFF,TGTGCCAGCAGCTTAAACAGGGCATATGAGCAGTTCTTC
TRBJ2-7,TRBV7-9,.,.,CASSPPKGIYEQYF,TGTGCCAGCAGCCCTCCGAAGGGAATCTACGAGCAGTACTTC
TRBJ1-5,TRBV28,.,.,CASTNSVTTPQHF,TGTGCCAGCACCAATAGTGTGACTACACCCCAGCATTTT
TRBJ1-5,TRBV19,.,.,CASSILDGDNQPQHF,TGTGCCAGTAGTATATTAGACGGGGACAATCAGCCCCAGCATTTT
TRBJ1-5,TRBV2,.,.,CASSEVSGEQPQHF,TGTGCCAGCAGTGAAGTGTCCGGGGAACAGCCCCAGCATTTT
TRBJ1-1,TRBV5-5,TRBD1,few,CASSLWEGASEAFF,TGTGCCAGCAGCTTGTGGGAGGGGGCGTCTGAAGCTTTCTTT
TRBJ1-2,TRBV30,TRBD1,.,CAWTWDRDGYTF,TGTGCCTGGACCTGGGACAGGGATGGCTACACCTTC
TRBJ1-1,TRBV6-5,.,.,CASSYSRGTVRAEAFF,TGTGCCAGCAGTTACTCGAGGGGGACTGTGCGCGCTGAAGCTTTCTTT
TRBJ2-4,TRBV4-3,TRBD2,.,CASSQEGHGRAFALAKNIQYF,TGCGCCAGCAGCCAAGAAGGGCACGGGAGGGCCTTCGCGCTAGCCAAAAACATTCAGTACTTC
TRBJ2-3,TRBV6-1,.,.,CASSEASRATDTQYF,TGTGCCAGCAGTGAAGCGTCCAGGGCCACAGATACGCAGTATTTT
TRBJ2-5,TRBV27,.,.,CASMLKGWEQETQYF,TGTGCCAGCATGCTCAAAGGATGGGAACAAGAGACCCAGTACTTC
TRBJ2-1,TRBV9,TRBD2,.,CASSARLAGANNEQFF,TGTGCCAGCAGCGCCCGACTAGCGGGAGCTAACAATGAGCAGTTCTTC
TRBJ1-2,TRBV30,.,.,CAWSQTYPHGYTF,TGTGCCTGGAGCCAGACGTATCCCCATGGCTACACCTTC
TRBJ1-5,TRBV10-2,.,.,CASCDAGRVNQPQHF,TGCGCCAGCTGTGATGCAGGCAGGGTCAATCAGCCCCAGCATTTT
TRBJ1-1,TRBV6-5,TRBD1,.,CASGGRGPAAFF,TGTGCCAGCGGAGGCAGGGGGCCCGCAGCTTTCTTT
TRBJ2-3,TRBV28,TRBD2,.,CATCREGLTDTQYF,TGTGCCACCTGCCGGGAGGGCCTCACAGATACGCAGTATTTT